The entry below gives a single T cell receptor beta chain sequence along with its context. This clonotype was observed a few times. Its recognized antigen is unknown. No quality values exist for individual bases; no much larger clone is one base distant. This sample stems from a study of T-cell memory formation after mild COVID-19 (dated by TCRdb to the early 2020s). The study in broad terms: Most TCR sequence clusters were specific to one of the two donors. Longitudinal TCRalpha and TCRbeta repertoire sequencing tracked T-cell clones expanding and contracting after mild COVID-19 in a couple of donors. The cohort was made up of two young adult volunteers, one female and one male, who were previously healthy. Broad study findings and their caveats: Only two mild cases were covered by the study, and larger cohorts that include severe cases with pre-infection samples were considered necessary. Clones contracting from day 15 to 85 had balanced CD4/CD8 phenotypes, while a second wave expanding from day 15 to 37 was biased towards CD4+. The second-wave clones that peaked on day 37 were not confirmed to be SARS-CoV-2 specific. Some responding clones were detected in pre-infection memory, which suggested that pre-existing cross-reactive memory T cells had joined the SARS-CoV-2 response. Contracting CD4+ clones were located mainly in the CM and EM memory subsets, whereas CD8+ clones were found to be enriched in EMRA.

Sequencing was performed on an Illumina NovaSeq 6000. TCRalpha and TCRbeta cDNA libraries were built by 5'RACE with constant-segment primers, adding sample barcodes and unique molecular identifiers. RNA was extracted from every sample with Trizol reagent. Libraries were amplified in two PCR steps, with a second sample barcode and Illumina TruSeq adapters added in the second step. Libraries were sequenced on an Illumina NovaSeq with 2 x 150 bp paired-end reads. The original pipeline was this. Reads were demultiplexed and collapsed into UMI-guided consensus sequences with migec v1.2.7. Using mixcr v2.1.11, the UMI consensuses were aligned to TRA and TRB V and J templates and assembled into clonotypes. A clonotype was counted as expanded or contracted only if both edgeR and NoisET called the change significant, with noise models trained on biological replicates. For edgeR calls, a false discovery rate-adjusted p below 0.01 and a log2 fold-change threshold of 1 were applied. As an exploratory analysis of dynamics, max-normalized trajectories of the 1000 most abundant clonotypes were examined by PCA with hierarchical clustering. Separately sequenced CD4+ and CD8+ repertoires were used to assign a CD4 or CD8 phenotype to each responding clone. TCRdb passed the public sequencing reads through fastp at Q25 and MiXCR, retaining productive beta sequences. One record per CDR3 amino acid sequence lists the most common genes and DNA. In this record, the V and J calls reflect TCRdb's handling and not the investigators' own analysis. The sample includes 470,000 or so distinct CDR3 sequences, with around 27% observed a single time. The top ten constitute 9.5% to 15% of the sample.

The germline ends are 9 bases apart after V is trimmed by 4 bases and J by 4 bases. CDR1 and CDR2, looked up from the germline V gene, are SQVTM and ANQGSEA. From cysteine to phenylalanine, the CDR3 is 12 amino acids long. Solely the CDR3 DNA is kept, with 36 bases framed from the first base. PBMCs were isolated by Ficoll-Paque density gradient centrifugation. Sequencing was done on a sample of PBMCs or a T cell subset sorted from them (not recorded which). This clonotype was sampled from an adult woman who had mild COVID-19 (a few samples of this study predate the infection). The sample titles of this study are shuffled in the database, so cell type and time point are left out; the donor was told from shared clones. This chain joins TRBV29-1 to TRBJ2-3, with the D call tentatively TRBD1 or TRBD2, each fitting 5 bases. Here the CDR3 is given as CSVASGPDTQYF. The base sequence is TGCAGCGTTGCGTCGGGGCCAGATACGCAGTATTTT.